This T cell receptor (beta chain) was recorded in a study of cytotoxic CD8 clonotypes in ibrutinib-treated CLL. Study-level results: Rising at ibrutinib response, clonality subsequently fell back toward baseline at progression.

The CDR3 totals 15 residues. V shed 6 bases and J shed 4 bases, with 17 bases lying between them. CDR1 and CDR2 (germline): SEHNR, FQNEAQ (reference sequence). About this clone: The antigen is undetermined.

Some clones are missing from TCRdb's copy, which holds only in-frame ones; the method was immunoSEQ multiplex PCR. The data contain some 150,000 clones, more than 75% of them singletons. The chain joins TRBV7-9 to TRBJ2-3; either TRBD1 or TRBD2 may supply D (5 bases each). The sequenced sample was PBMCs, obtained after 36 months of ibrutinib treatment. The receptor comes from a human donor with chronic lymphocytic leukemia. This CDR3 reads CASSLKAGRADTQYF. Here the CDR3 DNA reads TGTGCCAGCAGTTTAAAGGCAGGGAGAGCAGATACGCAGTATTTT.